This T cell receptor (beta chain) is drawn from a study of blood T cells in healthy people across ages. Study as a whole: With template switching, about one barcoded beta molecule was captured per two T cells. Study-wide findings and caveats: Fewer expanded clones and more diversity marked long-lived versus aged donors.

The authors ran a second PCR of about 7 to 12 cycles using a sample-barcoded 5' primer and a J-beta primer mix. Unique molecular identifiers of 12 random nucleotides labeled each cDNA. Each CDR3 protein is one row after TCRdb ran MiXCR on the 5' RACE reads. The top ten clones hold 4% of a sample with approximately 1.5 million distinct CDR3 sequences, under 55% of them seen once. Only a few counts were recorded for this clonotype. No antigen is known for it. Unmatched junction bases numbered 5, after V lost 8 bases and J lost 5 bases. The CDR3 loop spans 12 amino acids. Germline CDR1 LNHDA, CDR2 SQIVND (reference sequence). Donors ranged from 6 to 90 years old and were healthy Caucasians in Russia.

V is TRBV19 and J is TRBJ2-7; 8 positions match TRBD1. This TCR came from a woman in her late teens or twenties in good health. The sequenced sample was blood. The CDR3 reads CASVDRDNEQYF. In nucleotides, the CDR3 is TGTGCCAGTGTGGACAGGGACAACGAGCAGTACTTC.